This TCR beta chain was identified during a study of vaccination effects on CD4 cells after COVID-19. On approximately day 9 of culture, CD4+ T cells were separated out. All participants had two doses of either the BNT162b2 or mRNA-1273 vaccine. Clones were read by immunoSEQ multiplex PCR, and TCRdb kept only the in-frame ones, dropping some. Here the sample spans 45,000 to 60,000 clones, roughly three quarters being singletons. Notes on this clone: Its target is not known.

The sample consisted of CD4+ T cells from PBMCs cultured without peptide, taken after COVID-19 vaccination. The source is a human donor who received a COVID-19 vaccine.

The CDR3 here is CASSLIPSGGPIQETQYF. The CDR3 DNA is TGCGCCAGCAGCTTAATACCTAGCGGGGGGCCCATTCAAGAGACCCAGTACTTC. The chain couples TRBV5-1 to TRBJ2-5; TRBD2 aligns across 11 bases. The germline V gene encodes CDR1 SGHRS and CDR2 YFSETQ. The J segment lost 2 bases and the V segment lost 2 bases, leaving 11 bases of the junction unmatched. The CDR3 is 18 residues long.